These 2 T cell receptor beta chains came from one sample sequenced in a study of CD8 T cells in acute hepatitis C reinfection. The time point: naive CD8 control sorted from an acute-time-point sample. Assay used: immunoSEQ multiplex PCR; TCRdb lists only in-frame clones, some missing. This table holds over 35,000 clones, approximately 90% found once. Sequencing was done on a sample of naive CD8+ T cells from PBMCs. The receptors derive from a man younger than 40 with chronic hepatitis C.

CDR3 nucleotide sequence: TGTGCCAGCAGTCCTCACCTCCTAGATACGCAGTATTTT. It specifies CASSPHLLDTQYF. The genes are TRBV14 and TRBJ2-3; D remains ambiguous. The CDR3 extends over 13 amino acids. The germline gives CDR1 SGHDN, CDR2 FVKESK. V shed 6 bases and J shed 5 bases, with 12 bases lying between them.

The rearrangement links TRBV27 to TRBJ2-2, with D uncertain. The CDR3 is 14 amino acids. Germline V CDR1 and CDR2: MNHEY, SMNVEV (reference sequence). V was shortened by 6 bases and J by 2 bases, with 10 bases between the two germline ends. CDR3 DNA sequence: TGTGCCAGCAGCTCAGGATATAACACCGGGGAGCTGTTTTTT. Its protein product is CASSSGYNTGELFF.